A single sample is the source of the 31 T cell receptor beta chains below, sequenced in a study of T cells in localized non-small cell lung cancer. Data came from immunoSEQ multiplex PCR; TCRdb stores just in-frame clones and leaves some out. The data hold almost 40,000 clones, with 86% observed a single time. Sample: peripheral blood mononuclear cells, taken before any cancer treatment. The source of these receptors is a male donor aged 60 or over with stage II lung adenocarcinoma.

The V gene is TRBV5-1, the J gene TRBJ2-1; D assignment may be TRBD1 or TRBD2 (6 bases each). V was clipped by 3 bases and J by 3 bases, with 16 bases between them. The CDR3 is 16 residues long. The germline V gene has CDR1 SGHRS and CDR2 YFSETQ. CDR3 coding DNA: TGCGCCAGCAGCTCGGTCGGGGGCCGGGTCTACAATGAGCAGTTCTTC. Its translation is CASSSVGGRVYNEQFF. The full variable domain, with the rest looked up from reference TRBV5-1 and TRBJ2-1, is KAGVTQTPRYLIKTRGQQVTLSCSPISGHRSVSWYQQTPGQGLQFLFEYFSETQRNKGNFPGRFSGRQFSNSRSEMNVSTLELGDSALYLCASSSVGGRVYNEQFFGPGTRLTVL.

V gene TRBV7-2 combines with J gene TRBJ2-6; the D gene is possibly TRBD1 (5 bases). The CDR3 is 16 amino acids. V was pared by 1 base and J by 0 bases, with 7 bases between. Per germline, CDR1 SGHTA and CDR2 FQGNSA. The CDR3 reads CASSLDRSSGANVLTF. The CDR3 DNA reads as TGTGCCAGCAGCTTAGACAGGAGCTCTGGGGCCAACGTCCTGACTTTC.

The chain has TRBV28 and TRBJ1-2; TRBD1 agrees at 7 bases. Germline CDR1 is MDHEN and CDR2 is SYDVKM. The CDR3 sequence is 15 residues long. Trimming cost V 7 bases and J 2 bases; bases outside gene matches: 10. The CDR3 loop is CASTPGQEINYGYTF. In DNA, the CDR3 is TGTGCCAGCACCCCCGGACAGGAGATAAACTATGGCTACACCTTC.

The table lists this clone with a count of one. The chain employs TRBV2 and TRBJ2-5, with D hard to call. The better agreement between TRBJ2-7 and the DNA end casts doubt on the J call. From germline, CDR1 is SNHLY and CDR2 FYNNEI. The length of the CDR3 is 12 residues. Here the CDR3 reads CATEPISYEQYF. For the CDR3, the DNA is TGTGCCACCGAACCTATCTCCTACGAGCAGTACTTC.

The rearrangement links TRBV18 to TRBJ2-5, with 7 nucleotides matching TRBD2. Trimming cost V 2 bases and J 5 bases; bases outside gene matches: 11. Germline V lookup: CDR1 KGHSH, CDR2 LQKENI. The CDR3 consists of 16 residues. This CDR3 reads CASSPYAGAQGETQYF. CDR3 DNA: TGTGCCAGCTCACCATACGCGGGAGCTCAAGGGGAGACCCAGTACTTC.

V is TRBV5-1 and J is TRBJ1-1; 8 nucleotides match TRBD1. Germline lookup yields CDR1 SGHRS and CDR2 YFSETQ. CDR3 length equals 14 residues. V trimming: 4 bases; J trimming: 0 bases; junction bases outside the gene matches: 2. CDR3 nucleotide sequence: TGCGCCAGCAGCCTACAGGGGGTGAACACTGAAGCTTTCTTT. It translates to CASSLQGVNTEAFF.

The chain carries TRBV9 and TRBJ1-2, with D uncertain. Germline lookup yields CDR1 SGDLS and CDR2 YYNGEE. The germline V and J ends were trimmed by 0 bases and 5 bases, with 5 bases remaining between them. This CDR3 region has 12 residues. CDR3 amino acids: CASSVVGYGYTF. In DNA, the CDR3 is TGTGCCAGCAGCGTAGTCGGGTATGGCTACACCTTC.

This chain uses TRBV5-1 with TRBJ1-1; D might be TRBD1 (6 bases). CDR1 SGHRS and CDR2 YFSETQ come from the germline V gene. The V end lost 0 bases, the J end lost 5 bases, and 20 bases lay between the germline ends. This CDR3 is 17 amino acids long. Written as DNA, the CDR3 is TGCGCCAGCAGCTTGGAGCTCGGGGGGCGGTTGGGGACTGAAGCTTTCTTT. Translated, it gives CASSLELGGRLGTEAFF.

Comments on this clone: Relative to the germline gene, one junction end is altered; a read error may explain this. The rearrangement uses TRBV5-8 and TRBJ2-6; unclear D gene. The CDR3 runs 17 residues. Germline values: CDR1 SGHTS, CDR2 YDEGEE. The CDR3 sequence is CASSQAPFTMVANVLTF. The DNA of the CDR3 is TGCGCCAGCAGCCAAGCCCCATTTACGATGGTGGCCAACGTCCTGACTTTC.

In regard to this clone: Other DNA sequences from this sample encode an identical CDR3 as well. The chain links TRBV6-5 to TRBJ1-1; D gene uncertain. The V gene's germline CDR1 is MNHEY and CDR2 SVGAGI. There are 15 residues in the CDR3. Trimming removed 0 bases at V and 8 bases at J, with 16 bases between. As DNA, the CDR3 is TGTGCCAGCAGTTACTCGATGGAGGGAGCATCGGAAGCTTTCTTT. It specifies CASSYSMEGASEAFF.

This rearrangement joins TRBV7-6 to TRBJ2-3; no reliable D call. CDR1 and CDR2 from the germline V gene are SGHVS and FNYEAQ. This CDR3 region has 13 residues. V dropped 1 base and J dropped 3 bases, with 5 bases sitting between them. The CDR3 is CASSLGATDTQYF. The CDR3, as DNA: TGTGCCAGCAGCTTAGGGGCGACAGATACGCAGTATTTT.

The rearrangement uses TRBV25-1 and TRBJ1-2, with D unclear. CDR1 is MGHDK, CDR2 SYGVNS, per germline. The CDR3 covers 14 residues. V lost 2 bases and J 5 bases, leaving 12 bases between the germline ends. CDR3: CASSEAGGGYGYTF. The CDR3 DNA reads as TGTGCCAGCAGTGAAGCCGGAGGTGGGTATGGCTACACCTTC.

The chain has TRBV19 and TRBJ2-4, with D unclear. Germline CDR1 reads LNHDA; CDR2 reads SQIVND (reference sequence). This CDR3 comprises 17 residues. Deletions cut 3 bases from V and 4 bases from J, with 19 bases between. The CDR3 nucleotides are TGTGCCAGTAGTATTTATTATTTTGTGGAAGCTAAAAACATTCAGTACTTC. Translating it yields CASSIYYFVEAKNIQYF.

The chain uses TRBV5-8 and TRBJ2-5; D remains unclear. The CDR3 runs to 14 residues. V gave up 4 bases and J gave up 5 bases, with 15 bases separating them. Germline V gives CDR1 SGHTS, CDR2 YDEGEE. CDR3 bases: TGTGCCAGCAGCAAGGCCACCCTTGCGGAGACCCAGTACTTC. It is translated as CASSKATLAETQYF.

The V and J genes are TRBV27 and TRBJ2-7, with D perhaps matching TRBD1 or TRBD2 (5 bases each). V dropped 2 bases and J dropped 2 bases, with 10 bases sitting between them. Germline CDR1 is MNHEY and CDR2 is SMNVEV (reference sequence). This CDR3 region has 14 residues. The CDR3 coding sequence is TGTGCCAGCAGTTTAGAGGGGCCACCCTACGAGCAGTACTTC. This encodes CASSLEGPPYEQYF.

V usage is TRBV6-1 and J usage is TRBJ1-5, with D perhaps matching TRBD1 (6 bases). The CDR3 has 14 amino acids. V gave up 6 bases and J gave up 1 base, with 10 bases separating them. Germline CDR1 is MNHNS and CDR2 is SASEGT. The CDR3 spells CASRDSLSNQPQHF. CDR3 in DNA: TGTGCCAGCAGGGACAGCCTAAGCAATCAGCCCCAGCATTTT.

The rearrangement joins TRBV4-2 to TRBJ1-4; no definite D call. The CDR3 covers 15 residues. Between the trimmed V and J ends, which lost 0 bases and 1 base, there was a span of 6 bases. Germline V CDR1 and CDR2: LGHNA, YNFKEQ. CDR3 sequence (DNA): TGTGCCAGCAGCCAAGATCTGGTAACTAATGAAAAACTGTTTTTT. Translated, it gives CASSQDLVTNEKLFF.

This clone was observed a single time. The chain couples TRBV28 to TRBJ1-2; tentatively, D is TRBD1 (5 bases). Per germline, CDR1 MDHEN and CDR2 SYDVKM. This CDR3 has 13 residues. Trimming took off 5 bases at V and 8 bases at J, with 15 bases between the two ends. CDR3 amino acids: CASSPGGWKGYTF. CDR3 DNA sequence: TGTGCCAGCAGTCCCGGGGGGTGGAAAGGCTACACCTTC.

This rearrangement joins TRBV5-1 to TRBJ2-7; D possibly corresponds to TRBD1 (5 bases). The CDR3 has 13 residues. Germline V gives CDR1 SGHRS, CDR2 YFSETQ. The germline V and J ends were trimmed by 4 bases and 0 bases, with 8 bases remaining between them. Written as DNA, the CDR3 is TGCGCCAGCAGCGACAGAAGCTCCTACGAGCAGTACTTC. This sequence encodes CASSDRSSYEQYF.

The chain combines TRBV14 with TRBJ1-5, with D perhaps TRBD1 (6 bases). Germline V gene lookup returns CDR1 SGHDN and CDR2 FVKESK. The CDR3 runs 12 residues. The V end was cut by 4 bases, the J end by 10 bases, with 11 bases between. The CDR3 region has the DNA TGTGCCAGCAGCCGGGACACCGGACCCCAGCATTTT. Its protein product is CASSRDTGPQHF. The variable domain in full, with the rest retrieved from reference TRBV14 and TRBJ1-5, is EAGVTQFPSHSVIEKGQTVTLRCDPISGHDNLYWYRRVMGKEIKFLLHFVKESKQDESGMPNNRFLAERTGGTYSTLKVQPAELEDSGVYFCASSRDTGPQHFGDGTRLSIL.

J is TRBJ2-1 and V is TRBV7-6; D remains ambiguous. Germline assignment: CDR1 SGHVS and CDR2 FNYEAQ. The CDR3 spans 14 residues. V was cut by 1 base and J by 5 bases, with 9 bases left in between. The CDR3 region has the DNA TGTGCCAGCAGCTTAGAGGCCTTTAACAATGAGCAGTTCTTC. Translation gives CASSLEAFNNEQFF.

V is TRBV7-9 and J is TRBJ1-1, with D maybe TRBD1 (5 bases). V was trimmed by 5 bases and J by 3 bases, leaving 13 bases between them. The CDR3 consists of 14 residues. Germline CDR1 and CDR2: SEHNR and FQNEAQ (reference sequence). CDR3 bases: TGTGCCAGCAGCACCCCGGACACCTACACTGAAGCTTTCTTT. Its translation: CASSTPDTYTEAFF.

This chain uses TRBV5-1 with TRBJ2-2, with D hard to call. CDR1 and CDR2 (germline): SGHRS, YFSETQ. This CDR3 is built from 16 residues. The V end was cut by 0 bases, the J end by 4 bases, with 13 bases between. The CDR3 nucleotides read TGCGCCAGCAGCTTGGATGGCGCCCGAGGCACCGGGGAGCTGTTTTTT. Its translation: CASSLDGARGTGELFF.

The J gene is TRBJ2-7, the V gene TRBV6-1, with 8 bases aligning to TRBD2. Trimming cost V 6 bases and J 6 bases; bases outside gene matches: 13. The CDR3 is 15 residues long. Germline CDR1 and CDR2: MNHNS and SASEGT. The chain's CDR3 is CASRLTSARRGEQYF. The CDR3 DNA reads as TGTGCCAGCAGACTGACTAGCGCCCGGAGGGGCGAGCAGTACTTC.

The rearrangement joins TRBV7-3 to TRBJ1-2; a possible D gene is TRBD1 (6 bases). Deletions cut 5 bases from V and 1 base from J, with 8 bases between. The CDR3 has 13 amino acids. From germline, CDR1 is SGHTA and CDR2 FQGTGA. The CDR3 reads CASSRGGNYGYTF. CDR3 nucleotides: TGTGCCAGCAGCCGAGGGGGTAACTATGGCTACACCTTC. The full variable domain, in which reference TRBV7-3 and TRBJ1-2 provide the parts outside the CDR3, is GAGVSQTPSNKVTEKGKYVELRCDPISGHTALYWYRQSLGQGPEFLIYFQGTGAADDSGLPNDRFFAVRPEGSVSTLKIQRTERGDSAVYLCASSRGGNYGYTFGSGTRLTVV.

The chain combines TRBV28 with TRBJ2-1; 8 bases map to TRBD2. Germline V lookup: CDR1 MDHEN, CDR2 SYDVKM. The trim removed 7 bases at V and 1 base at J, leaving 3 bases unmatched. This CDR3 spans 14 amino acids. Here the CDR3 DNA reads TGTGCCAGCAATATAGCGGGATCCTACAATGAGCAGTTCTTC. As protein: CASNIAGSYNEQFF.

This chain uses TRBV10-3 with TRBJ1-5; D possibly corresponds to TRBD1 (5 bases). Germline V gene lookup returns CDR1 ENHRY and CDR2 SYGVKD. The CDR3 spans 15 residues. The V and J ends lost 2 bases and 0 bases respectively, with 8 bases between them. The CDR3 sequence: CAISEGDYSNQPQHF. Written as DNA, the CDR3 is TGTGCCATCAGTGAGGGGGACTATAGCAATCAGCCCCAGCATTTT.

The V call is TRBV4-3, the J call TRBJ1-6; maybe TRBD1 (6 bases). This CDR3 contains 16 residues. The V and J ends lost 0 bases and 7 bases respectively, with 13 bases between them. Per germline, CDR1 LGHNA and CDR2 YSLEER. The CDR3 nucleotides read TGCGCCAGCAGCCAAGAACGAGGGGGGCTGAATTCACCCCTCCACTTT. Amino acid sequence: CASSQERGGLNSPLHF.

The rearrangement joins TRBV6-6 to TRBJ2-1; possibly TRBD2 for D (6 bases). Trimming left V 10 bases short and J 7 bases short, with 11 bases between. The CDR3 spans 11 residues. Germline values: CDR1 MNHNY, CDR2 SVGAGI (reference sequence). The CDR3 sequence: CATLGGNEQFF. The CDR3 DNA reads TGTGCCACCCTTGGAGGGAATGAGCAGTTCTTC.

The J gene is TRBJ1-1, the V gene TRBV5-1; D uncertain. This CDR3 is built from 14 residues. Germline V lookup: CDR1 SGHRS, CDR2 YFSETQ. V was trimmed by 3 bases and J by 4 bases, leaving 13 bases between them. CDR3 coding DNA: TGCGCCAGCAGCTGGTCGGAGCCGGGCACTGAAGCTTTCTTT. This sequence encodes CASSWSEPGTEAFF. Combining the CDR3 with reference TRBV5-1 and TRBJ1-1 gives the whole variable domain KAGVTQTPRYLIKTRGQQVTLSCSPISGHRSVSWYQQTPGQGLQFLFEYFSETQRNKGNFPGRFSGRQFSNSRSEMNVSTLELGDSALYLCASSWSEPGTEAFFGQGTRLTVV.

The genes are TRBV5-4 and TRBJ2-1; 7 positions agree with TRBD1. CDR1 SGHNT and CDR2 YYREEE come from the germline V gene (reference sequence). V lost 4 bases to trimming and J lost 8 bases; unmatched junction nucleotides: 9. The CDR3 has 14 residues. The CDR3 spells CASSPRGLGDEQFF. The DNA for the CDR3 is TGTGCCAGCAGCCCTAGGGGGCTGGGAGATGAGCAGTTCTTC. Variable domain in full (rest from reference TRBV5-4 and TRBJ2-1): ETGVTQSPTHLIKTRGQQVTLRCSSQSGHNTVSWYQQALGQGPQFIFQYYREEENGRGNFPPRFSGLQFPNYSSELNVNALELDDSALYLCASSPRGLGDEQFFGPGTRLTVL.